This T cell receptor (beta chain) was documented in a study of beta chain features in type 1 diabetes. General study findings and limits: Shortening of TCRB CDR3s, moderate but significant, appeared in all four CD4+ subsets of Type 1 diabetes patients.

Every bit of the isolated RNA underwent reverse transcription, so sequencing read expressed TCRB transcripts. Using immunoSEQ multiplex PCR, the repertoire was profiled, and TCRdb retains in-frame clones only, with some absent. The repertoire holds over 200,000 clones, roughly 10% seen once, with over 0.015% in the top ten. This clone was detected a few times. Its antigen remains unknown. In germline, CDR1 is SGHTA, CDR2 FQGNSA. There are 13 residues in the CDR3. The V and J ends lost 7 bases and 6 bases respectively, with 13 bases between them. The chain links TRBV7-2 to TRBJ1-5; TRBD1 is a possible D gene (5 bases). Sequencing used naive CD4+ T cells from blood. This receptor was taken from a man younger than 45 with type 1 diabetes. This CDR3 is CASTTFGGQPQHF. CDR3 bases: TGTGCCAGCACCACTTTCGGGGGTCAGCCCCAGCATTTT. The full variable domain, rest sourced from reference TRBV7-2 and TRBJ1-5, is GAGVSQSPSNKVTEKGKDVELRCDPISGHTALYWYRQSLGQGLEFLIYFQGNSAPDKSGLPSDRFSAERTGGSVSTLTIQRTQQEDSAVYLCASTTFGGQPQHFGDGTRLSIL.